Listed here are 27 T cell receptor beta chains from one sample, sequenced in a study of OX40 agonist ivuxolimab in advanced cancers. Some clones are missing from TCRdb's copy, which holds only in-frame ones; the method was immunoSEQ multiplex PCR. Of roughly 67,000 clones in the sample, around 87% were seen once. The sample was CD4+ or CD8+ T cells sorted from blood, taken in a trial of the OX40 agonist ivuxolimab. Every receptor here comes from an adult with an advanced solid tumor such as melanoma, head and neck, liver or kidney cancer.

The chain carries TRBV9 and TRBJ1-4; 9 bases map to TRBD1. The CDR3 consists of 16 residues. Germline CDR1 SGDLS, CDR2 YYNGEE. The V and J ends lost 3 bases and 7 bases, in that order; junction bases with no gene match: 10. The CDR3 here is CASSAQGDRVGEKLFF. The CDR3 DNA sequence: TGTGCCAGCAGCGCGCAGGGGGACAGGGTCGGTGAAAAACTGTTTTTT.

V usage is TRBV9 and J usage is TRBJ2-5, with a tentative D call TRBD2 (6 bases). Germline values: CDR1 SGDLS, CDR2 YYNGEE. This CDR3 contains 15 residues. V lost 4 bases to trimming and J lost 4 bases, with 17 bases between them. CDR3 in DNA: TGTGCCAGCAGCCCCCAGGGAGGTAGGGGAGAGACCCAGTACTTC. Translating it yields CASSPQGGRGETQYF.

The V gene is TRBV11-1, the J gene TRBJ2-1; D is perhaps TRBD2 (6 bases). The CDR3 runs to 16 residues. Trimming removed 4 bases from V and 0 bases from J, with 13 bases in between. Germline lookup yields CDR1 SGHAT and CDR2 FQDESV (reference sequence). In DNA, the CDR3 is TGTGCCAGCAGCTCGGTGGGGCGGGGCTCCTACAATGAGCAGTTCTTC. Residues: CASSSVGRGSYNEQFF.

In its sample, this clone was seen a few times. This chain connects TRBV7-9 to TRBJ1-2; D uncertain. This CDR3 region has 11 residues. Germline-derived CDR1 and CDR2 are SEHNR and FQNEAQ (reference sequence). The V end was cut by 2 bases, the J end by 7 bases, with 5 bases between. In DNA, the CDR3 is TGTGCCAGCAGCTTATCCGGTGGCTACACCTTC. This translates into CASSLSGGYTF.

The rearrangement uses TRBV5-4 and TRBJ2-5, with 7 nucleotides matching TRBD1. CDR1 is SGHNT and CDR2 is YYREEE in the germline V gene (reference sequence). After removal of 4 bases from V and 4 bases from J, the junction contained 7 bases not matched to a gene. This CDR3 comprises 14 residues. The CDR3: CASSPKGGGETQYF. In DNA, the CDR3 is TGTGCCAGCAGCCCCAAAGGGGGCGGAGAGACCCAGTACTTC.

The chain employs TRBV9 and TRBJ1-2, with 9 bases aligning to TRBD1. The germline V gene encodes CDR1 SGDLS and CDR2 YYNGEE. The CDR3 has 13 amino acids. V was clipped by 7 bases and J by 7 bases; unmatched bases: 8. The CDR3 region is CASSRDRASGYTF. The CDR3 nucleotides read TGTGCCAGCTCACGGGACAGGGCTTCTGGCTACACCTTC. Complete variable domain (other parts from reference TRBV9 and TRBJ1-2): DSGVTQTPKHLITATGQRVTLRCSPRSGDLSVYWYQQSLDQGLQFLIQYYNGEERAKGNILERFSAQQFPDLHSELNLSSLELGDSALYFCASSRDRASGYTFGSGTRLTVV.

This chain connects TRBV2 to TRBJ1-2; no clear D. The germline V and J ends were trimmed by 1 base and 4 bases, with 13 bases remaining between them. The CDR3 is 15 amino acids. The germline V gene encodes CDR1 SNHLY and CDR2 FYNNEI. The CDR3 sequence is CASSEGGLSPYGYTF. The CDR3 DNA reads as TGTGCCAGCAGTGAAGGCGGGCTAAGTCCCTATGGCTACACCTTC.

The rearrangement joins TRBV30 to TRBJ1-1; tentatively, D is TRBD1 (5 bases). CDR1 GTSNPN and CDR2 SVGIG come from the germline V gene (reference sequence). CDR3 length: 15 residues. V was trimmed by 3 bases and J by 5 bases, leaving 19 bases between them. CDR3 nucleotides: TGTGCCTGGAGAGGGTTGGGGGTCGGGTTGACTGAAGCTTTCTTT. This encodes CAWRGLGVGLTEAFF.

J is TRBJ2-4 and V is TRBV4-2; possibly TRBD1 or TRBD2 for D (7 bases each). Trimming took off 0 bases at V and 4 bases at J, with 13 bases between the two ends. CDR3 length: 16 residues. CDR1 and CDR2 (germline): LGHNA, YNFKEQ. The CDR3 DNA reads TGTGCCAGCAGCCAAGATGCAGGGGGGGATAAAAACATTCAGTACTTC. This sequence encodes CASSQDAGGDKNIQYF.

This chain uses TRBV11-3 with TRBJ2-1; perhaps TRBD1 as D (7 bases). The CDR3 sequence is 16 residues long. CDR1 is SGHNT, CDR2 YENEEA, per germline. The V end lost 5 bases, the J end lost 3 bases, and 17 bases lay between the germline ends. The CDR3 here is CASSQGGAGNYNEQFF. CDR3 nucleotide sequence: TGTGCCAGCAGCCAGGGGGGCGCAGGAAACTACAATGAGCAGTTCTTC.

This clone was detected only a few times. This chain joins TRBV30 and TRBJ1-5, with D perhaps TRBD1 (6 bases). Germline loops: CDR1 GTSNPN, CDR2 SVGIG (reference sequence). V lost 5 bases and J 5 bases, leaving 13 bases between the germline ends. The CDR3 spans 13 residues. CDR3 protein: CAWGPTGYQPQHF. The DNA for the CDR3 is TGTGCCTGGGGCCCCACAGGGTATCAGCCCCAGCATTTT.

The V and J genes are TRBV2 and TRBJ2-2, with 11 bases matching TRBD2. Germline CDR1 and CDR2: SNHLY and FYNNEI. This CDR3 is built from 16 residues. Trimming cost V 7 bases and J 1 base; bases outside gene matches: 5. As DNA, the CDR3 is TGTGCCAGCATTTTCCTAGCGGGGGGGAACACCGGGGAGCTGTTTTTT. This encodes CASIFLAGGNTGELFF.

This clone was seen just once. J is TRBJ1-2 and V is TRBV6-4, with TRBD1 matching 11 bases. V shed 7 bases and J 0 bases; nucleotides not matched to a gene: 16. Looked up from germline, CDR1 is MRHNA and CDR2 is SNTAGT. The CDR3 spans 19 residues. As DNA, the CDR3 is TGTGCCAGCATCCTGGACAGGGGGCGTTTAACTCGAACTAACTATGGCTACACCTTC. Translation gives CASILDRGRLTRTNYGYTF.

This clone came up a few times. As DNA, the CDR3 is TGTGCCAGCAGCTTAAGGTACCAAGAGACCCAGTACTTC. This encodes CASSLRYQETQYF. The chain combines TRBV13 with TRBJ2-5; D not resolved. The germline V gene has CDR1 PRHDT and CDR2 FYEKMQ (reference sequence). This CDR3 spans 13 amino acids. V lost 2 bases, J lost 0 bases, and 4 bases lay in between.

The CDR3 is CASSIGGSPRGEQFF. The CDR3 nucleotides are TGTGCCAGTAGTATAGGTGGTTCACCCCGGGGTGAGCAGTTCTTC. This sequence joins TRBV19 and TRBJ2-1, with TRBD2 as a possible D gene (5 bases). V gave up 1 base and J gave up 9 bases, with 16 bases separating them. This CDR3 has 15 amino acids. Germline V gene data show CDR1 as LNHDA and CDR2 as SQIVND (reference sequence).

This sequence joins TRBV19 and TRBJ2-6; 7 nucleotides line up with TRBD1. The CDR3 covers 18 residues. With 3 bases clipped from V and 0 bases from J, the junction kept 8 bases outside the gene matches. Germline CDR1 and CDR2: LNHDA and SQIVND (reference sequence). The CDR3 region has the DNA TGTGCCAGTAGTATGCCCCGACAGGGAATCTCTGGGGCCAACGTCCTGACTTTC. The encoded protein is CASSMPRQGISGANVLTF.

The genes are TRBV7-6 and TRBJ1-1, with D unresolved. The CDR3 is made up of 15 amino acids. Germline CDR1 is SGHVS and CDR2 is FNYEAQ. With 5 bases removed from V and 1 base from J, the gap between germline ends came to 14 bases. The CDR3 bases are TGTGCCAGCAGCCCGGAGACCGTTAGGAACACTGAAGCTTTCTTT. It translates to CASSPETVRNTEAFF.

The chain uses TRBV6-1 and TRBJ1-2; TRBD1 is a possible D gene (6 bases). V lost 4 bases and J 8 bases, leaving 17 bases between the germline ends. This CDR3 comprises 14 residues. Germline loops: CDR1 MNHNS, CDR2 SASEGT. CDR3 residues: CASSAQTGLEGYTF. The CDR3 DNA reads TGTGCCAGCAGTGCCCAGACAGGTTTGGAAGGCTACACCTTC.

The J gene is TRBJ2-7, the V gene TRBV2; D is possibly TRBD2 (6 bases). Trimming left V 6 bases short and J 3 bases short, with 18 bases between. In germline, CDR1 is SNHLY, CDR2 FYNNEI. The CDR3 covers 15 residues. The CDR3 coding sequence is TGTGCCAGCAGACAAGACAGTAGGGAGGTCTACGAGCAGTACTTC. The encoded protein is CASRQDSREVYEQYF.

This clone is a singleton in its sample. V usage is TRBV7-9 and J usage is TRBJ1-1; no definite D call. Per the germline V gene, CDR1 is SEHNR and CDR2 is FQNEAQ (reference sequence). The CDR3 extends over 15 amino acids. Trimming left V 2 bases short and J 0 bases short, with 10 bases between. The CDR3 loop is CASSLKGLMNTEAFF. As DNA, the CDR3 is TGTGCCAGCAGCTTAAAAGGGCTCATGAACACTGAAGCTTTCTTT.

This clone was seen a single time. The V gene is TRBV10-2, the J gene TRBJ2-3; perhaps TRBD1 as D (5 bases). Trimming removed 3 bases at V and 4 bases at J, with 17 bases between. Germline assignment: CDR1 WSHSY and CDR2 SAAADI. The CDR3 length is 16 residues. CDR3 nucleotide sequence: TGCGCCAGCAGTGATCGGGCCTGGGGCCGGGCAGATACGCAGTATTTT. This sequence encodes CASSDRAWGRADTQYF.

In nucleotides, the CDR3 is TGTGCCAGCAGCTCCCAGGGTGGGGAAAAACTGTTTTTT. It specifies CASSSQGGEKLFF. The V gene is TRBV7-9, the J gene TRBJ1-4, with D perhaps matching TRBD1 (5 bases). In germline, CDR1 is SEHNR, CDR2 FQNEAQ (reference sequence). The CDR3 is made up of 13 amino acids. V shed 4 bases and J shed 8 bases, with 11 bases lying between them.

The CDR3, as DNA: TGTGCCAGCAGCTTGGCAGGGGGCACGATGCAGTACTTC. Encoded protein: CASSLAGGTMQYF. The rearrangement uses TRBV5-4 and TRBJ2-7; 8 bases fit TRBD1. This CDR3 contains 13 residues. Germline CDR1 is SGHNT and CDR2 is YYREEE (reference sequence). Germline trimming cut 0 bases from V and 9 bases from J; bases unmatched to any gene: 5.

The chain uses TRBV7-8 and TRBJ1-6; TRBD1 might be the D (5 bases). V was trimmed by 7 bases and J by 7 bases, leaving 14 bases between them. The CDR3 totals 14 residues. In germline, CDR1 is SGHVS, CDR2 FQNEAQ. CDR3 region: CASNRDSGNSPLHF. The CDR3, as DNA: TGTGCCAGCAATCGGGACTCAGGAAATTCACCCCTCCACTTT.

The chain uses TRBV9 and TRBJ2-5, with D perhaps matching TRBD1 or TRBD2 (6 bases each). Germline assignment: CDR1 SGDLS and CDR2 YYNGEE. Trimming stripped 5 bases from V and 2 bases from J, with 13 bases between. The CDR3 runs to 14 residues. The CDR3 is CASSKSGAQETQYF. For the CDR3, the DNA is TGTGCCAGCAGTAAGTCGGGGGCTCAAGAGACCCAGTACTTC.

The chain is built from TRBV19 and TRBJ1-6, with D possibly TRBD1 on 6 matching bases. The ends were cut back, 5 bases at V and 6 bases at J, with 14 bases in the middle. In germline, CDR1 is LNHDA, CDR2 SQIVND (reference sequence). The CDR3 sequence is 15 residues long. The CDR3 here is CASSLPGGVNSPLHF. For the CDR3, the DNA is TGTGCCAGTAGTCTCCCGGGGGGCGTTAATTCACCCCTCCACTTT. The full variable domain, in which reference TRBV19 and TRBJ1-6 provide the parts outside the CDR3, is DGGITQSPKYLFRKEGQNVTLSCEQNLNHDAMYWYRQDPGQGLRLIYYSQIVNDFQKGDIAEGYSVSREKKESFPLTVTSAQKNPTAFYLCASSLPGGVNSPLHFGNGTRLTVT.

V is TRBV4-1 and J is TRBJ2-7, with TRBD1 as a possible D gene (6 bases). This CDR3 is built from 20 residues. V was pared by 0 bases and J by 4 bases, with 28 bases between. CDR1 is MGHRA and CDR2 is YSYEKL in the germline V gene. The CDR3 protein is CASSQEPLGQGTAQFYEQYF. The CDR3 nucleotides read TGCGCCAGCAGCCAAGAGCCCCTGGGGCAGGGGACCGCCCAATTTTACGAGCAGTACTTC.